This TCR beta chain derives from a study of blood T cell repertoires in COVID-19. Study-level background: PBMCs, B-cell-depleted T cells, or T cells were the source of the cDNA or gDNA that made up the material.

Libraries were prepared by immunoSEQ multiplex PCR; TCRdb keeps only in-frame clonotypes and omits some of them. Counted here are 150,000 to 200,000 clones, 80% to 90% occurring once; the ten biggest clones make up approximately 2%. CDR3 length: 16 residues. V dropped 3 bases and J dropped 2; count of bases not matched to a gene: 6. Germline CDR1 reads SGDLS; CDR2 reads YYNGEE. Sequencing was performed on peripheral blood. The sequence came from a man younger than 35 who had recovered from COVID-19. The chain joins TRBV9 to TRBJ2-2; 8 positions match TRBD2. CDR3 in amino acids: CASSAPGGVNTGELFF. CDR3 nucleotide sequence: TGTGCCAGCAGCGCCCCCGGGGGGGTTAACACCGGGGAGCTGTTTTTT.